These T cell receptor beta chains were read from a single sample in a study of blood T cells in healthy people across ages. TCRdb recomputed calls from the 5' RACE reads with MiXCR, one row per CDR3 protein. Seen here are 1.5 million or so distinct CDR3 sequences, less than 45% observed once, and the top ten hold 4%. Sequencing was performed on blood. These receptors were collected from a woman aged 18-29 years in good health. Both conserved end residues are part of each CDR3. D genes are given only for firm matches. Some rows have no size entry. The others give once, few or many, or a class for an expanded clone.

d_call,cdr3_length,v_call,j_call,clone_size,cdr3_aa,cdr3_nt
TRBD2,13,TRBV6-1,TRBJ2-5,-,CASRTSVTGSQYF,TGTGCCAGCCGGACTAGCGTAACAGGGTCCCAGTACTTC
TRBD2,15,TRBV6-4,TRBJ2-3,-,CASSKGSSGEDTQYF,TGTGCCAGCAGTAAAGGGTCCAGCGGGGAAGATACGCAGTATTTT
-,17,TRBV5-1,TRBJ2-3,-,CASSLVQAIVSTDTQYF,TGCGCCAGCAGCTTGGTGCAGGCGATTGTCAGCACAGATACGCAGTATTTT
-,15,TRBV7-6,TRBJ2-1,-,CASSFRTDQWHEQFF,TGTGCCAGCAGCTTCCGGACTGATCAGTGGCATGAGCAGTTCTTC
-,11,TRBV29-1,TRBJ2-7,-,CSVVEGAEQYF,TGCAGCGTTGTGGAGGGTGCCGAGCAGTACTTC
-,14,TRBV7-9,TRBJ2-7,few,CASSSSRDSYEQYF,TGTGCCAGCAGCTCTTCACGGGACTCCTACGAGCAGTACTTC
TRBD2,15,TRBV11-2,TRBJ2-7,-,CASSYRRAGKYEQYF,TGTGCCAGCAGCTATCGTCGAGCGGGAAAGTACGAGCAGTACTTC
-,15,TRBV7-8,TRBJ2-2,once,CASSLAVGNTGELFF,TGTGCCAGCAGCTTAGCCGTAGGGAACACCGGGGAGCTGTTTTTT
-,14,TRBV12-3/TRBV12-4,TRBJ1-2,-,CASSLLAGTSGYTF,TGTGCCAGCAGCCTGCTCGCGGGGACGAGTGGCTACACCTTC
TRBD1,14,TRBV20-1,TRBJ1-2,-,CSVRKPRQGNGYTF,TGCAGTGTTAGAAAACCGAGACAGGGAAATGGCTACACCTTC
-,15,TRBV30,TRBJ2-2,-,CAWSEAIYNTGELFF,TGTGCCTGGAGTGAGGCCATTTACAACACCGGGGAGCTGTTTTTT
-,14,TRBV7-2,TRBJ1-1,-,CASELSGGLGEAFF,TGTGCCAGCGAGCTCAGTGGGGGGTTGGGTGAAGCTTTCTTT
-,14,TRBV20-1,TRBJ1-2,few,CSATHLQGNRGYTF,TGCAGTGCTACCCATTTACAGGGAAACAGGGGCTACACCTTC
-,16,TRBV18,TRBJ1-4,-,CASSKGTAATNEKLFF,TGTGCCAGCTCAAAAGGGACGGCTGCAACTAATGAAAAACTGTTTTTT
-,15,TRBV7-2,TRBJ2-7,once,CASDSPRGRLNEQYF,TGTGCCAGCGATTCGCCGCGGGGGCGGTTGAATGAGCAGTACTTC
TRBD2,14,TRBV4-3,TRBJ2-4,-,CTSSQLAGSNEQYF,TGCACCAGCAGCCAACTAGCGGGATCCAATGAGCAGTACTTC
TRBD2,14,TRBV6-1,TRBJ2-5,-,CASSDWGGQETQYF,TGTGCCAGCAGTGATTGGGGGGGCCAAGAGACCCAGTACTTC
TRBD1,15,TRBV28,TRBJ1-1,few,CASSPLGQGNTEAFF,TGTGCCAGCAGTCCGCTCGGACAGGGGAACACTGAAGCTTTCTTT
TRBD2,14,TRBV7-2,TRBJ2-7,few,CASRISGTSYEQYF,TGTGCCAGCAGGATCTCCGGGACTAGCTACGAGCAGTACTTC
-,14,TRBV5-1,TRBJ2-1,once,CASSLELALNEQFF,TGCGCCAGCAGCTTGGAGCTAGCCTTAAATGAGCAGTTCTTC
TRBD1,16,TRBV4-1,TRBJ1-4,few,CASSHGTGGFSEKLFF,TGCGCCAGCAGCCATGGGACAGGGGGGTTTTCTGAAAAACTGTTTTTT
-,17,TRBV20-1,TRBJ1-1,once,CSAREGRGRGPNTEAFF,TGCAGTGCTAGAGAAGGCCGGGGCAGGGGCCCGAACACTGAAGCTTTCTTT
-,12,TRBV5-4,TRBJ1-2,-,CASTLDSGGYTF,TGTGCCAGCACCTTGGATTCCGGGGGCTACACCTTC
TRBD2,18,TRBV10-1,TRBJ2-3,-,CASSESIGGGPPPDTQYF,TGCGCCAGCAGTGAGTCGATTGGCGGGGGACCGCCCCCAGATACGCAGTATTTT
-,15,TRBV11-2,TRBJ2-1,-,CASTRLGASYNEQFF,TGTGCCAGCACCCGTCTCGGGGCCTCCTACAATGAGCAGTTCTTC
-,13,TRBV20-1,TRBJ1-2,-,CSASLGPGNGYTF,TGCAGTGCTAGCCTGGGGCCAGGGAATGGCTACACCTTC
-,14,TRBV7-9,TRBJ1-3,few,CASSLTVSGNTIYF,TGTGCCAGCAGCTTGACCGTCTCTGGAAACACCATATATTTT
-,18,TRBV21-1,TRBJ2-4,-,CASSRRTGDLIAKNIQYF,TGTGCCAGCAGCAGACGGACAGGGGACCTTATAGCCAAAAACATTCAGTACTTC
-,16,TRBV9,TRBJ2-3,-,CASSVGRGASTDTQYF,TGTGCCAGCAGCGTAGGCAGGGGAGCTAGCACAGATACGCAGTATTTT
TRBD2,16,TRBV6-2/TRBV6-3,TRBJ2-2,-,CASSPLGRGFTGELFF,TGTGCCAGCAGCCCACTGGGGAGGGGATTCACCGGGGAGCTGTTTTTT
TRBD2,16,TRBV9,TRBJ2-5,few,CASSAPGLAGKETQYF,TGTGCCAGCAGCGCCCCGGGACTAGCGGGGAAAGAGACCCAGTACTTC
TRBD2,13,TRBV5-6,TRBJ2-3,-,CASSFREGYTQYF,TGTGCCAGCAGCTTTCGGGAGGGGTATACGCAGTATTTT
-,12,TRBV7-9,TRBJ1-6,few,CASTDLGSPLHF,TGTGCCAGCACGGATTTGGGATCACCCCTCCACTTT
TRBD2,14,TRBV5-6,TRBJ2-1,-,CASSLWTSYNEQFF,TGTGCCAGCAGCTTGTGGACTAGCTACAATGAGCAGTTCTTC
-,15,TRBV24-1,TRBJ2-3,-,CATSDLDGKTDTQYF,TGTGCCACCAGTGATTTGGACGGGAAGACAGATACGCAGTATTTT
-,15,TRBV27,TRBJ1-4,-,CASSLSFAGSEKLFF,TGTGCCAGCAGTTTATCTTTTGCGGGGTCTGAAAAACTGTTTTTT
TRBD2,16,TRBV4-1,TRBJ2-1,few,CASSQEWRGGLDEQFF,TGCGCCAGCAGCCAAGAGTGGCGGGGGGGCCTCGATGAGCAGTTCTTC
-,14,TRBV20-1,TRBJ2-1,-,CSAGGEPWTGEQFF,TGCAGTGCCGGGGGCGAACCATGGACGGGGGAGCAGTTCTTC
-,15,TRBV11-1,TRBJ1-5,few,CASSLLRGLDSPQHF,TGTGCCAGCAGCCTCCTAAGGGGCCTCGATTCGCCCCAGCATTTT
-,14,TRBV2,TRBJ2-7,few,CASSDGPGSYEQYF,TGTGCCAGCAGTGACGGTCCAGGGAGCTACGAGCAGTACTTC
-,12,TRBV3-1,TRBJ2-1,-,CASSPKLKEQFF,TGTGCCAGCAGCCCAAAACTCAAAGAGCAGTTCTTC
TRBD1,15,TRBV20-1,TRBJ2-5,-,CSANGWTGDPRSQYF,TGCAGTGCCAACGGTTGGACAGGGGACCCGAGGTCCCAGTACTTC
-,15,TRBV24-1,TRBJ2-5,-,CATSDPGTTQETQYF,TGTGCCACCAGTGATCCCGGGACAACCCAAGAGACCCAGTACTTC
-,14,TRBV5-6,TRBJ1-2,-,CASSLGREGYGYTF,TGTGCCAGCAGCTTGGGTCGGGAAGGCTATGGCTACACCTTC
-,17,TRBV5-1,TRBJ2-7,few,CASSLATGYGISYEQYF,TGCGCCAGCAGCTTGGCCACAGGTTATGGGATCTCCTACGAGCAGTACTTC
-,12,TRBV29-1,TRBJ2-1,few,CSVVGVRDEQFF,TGCAGCGTTGTCGGGGTTCGCGATGAGCAGTTCTTC
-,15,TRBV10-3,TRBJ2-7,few,CAISDSVETSYEQYF,TGTGCCATCAGTGATTCGGTAGAGACTTCCTACGAGCAGTACTTC
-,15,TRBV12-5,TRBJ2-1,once,CASGSRGPPYNEQFF,TGTGCTAGTGGTTCCCGGGGGCCTCCCTACAATGAGCAGTTCTTC
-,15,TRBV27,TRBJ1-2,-,CASSILGEGLYGYTF,TGTGCCAGCAGTATCCTTGGGGAGGGCCTCTATGGCTACACCTTC